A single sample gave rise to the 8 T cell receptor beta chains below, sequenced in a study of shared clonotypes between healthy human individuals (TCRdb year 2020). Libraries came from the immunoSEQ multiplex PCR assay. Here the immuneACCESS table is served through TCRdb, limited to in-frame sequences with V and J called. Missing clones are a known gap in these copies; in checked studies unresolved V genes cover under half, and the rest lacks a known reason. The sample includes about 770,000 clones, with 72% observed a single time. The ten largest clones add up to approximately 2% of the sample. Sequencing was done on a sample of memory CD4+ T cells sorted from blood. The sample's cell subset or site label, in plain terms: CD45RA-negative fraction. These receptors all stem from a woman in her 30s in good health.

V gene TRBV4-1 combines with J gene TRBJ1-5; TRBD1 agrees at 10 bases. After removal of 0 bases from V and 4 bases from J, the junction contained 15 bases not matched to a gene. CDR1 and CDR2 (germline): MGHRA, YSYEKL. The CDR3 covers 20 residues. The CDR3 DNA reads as TGCGCCAGCAGCCAAGATGGACAGGGGGACCTTTGGGGAGGTAATCAGCCCCAGCATTTT. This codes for CASSQDGQGDLWGGNQPQHF.

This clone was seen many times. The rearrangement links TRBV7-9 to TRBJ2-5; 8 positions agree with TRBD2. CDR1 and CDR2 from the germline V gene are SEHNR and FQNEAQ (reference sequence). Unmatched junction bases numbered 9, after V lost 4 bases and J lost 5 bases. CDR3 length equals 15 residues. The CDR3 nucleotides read TGTGCCAGCAGCTATTGGAAGCGGGAGCCGGAGACCCAGTACTTC. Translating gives CASSYWKREPETQYF.

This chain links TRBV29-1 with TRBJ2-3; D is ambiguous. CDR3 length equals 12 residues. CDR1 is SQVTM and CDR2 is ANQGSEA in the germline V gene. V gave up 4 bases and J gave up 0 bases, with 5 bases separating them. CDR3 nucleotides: TGCAGCGTTGCCAGCAGCACAGATACGCAGTATTTT. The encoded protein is CSVASSTDTQYF.

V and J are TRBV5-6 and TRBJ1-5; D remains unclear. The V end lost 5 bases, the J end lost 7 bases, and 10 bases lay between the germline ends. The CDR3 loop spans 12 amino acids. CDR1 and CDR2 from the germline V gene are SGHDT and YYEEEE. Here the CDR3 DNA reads TGTGCCAGCAGTTTCTCTCAGCAGCCCCAGCATTTT. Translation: CASSFSQQPQHF.

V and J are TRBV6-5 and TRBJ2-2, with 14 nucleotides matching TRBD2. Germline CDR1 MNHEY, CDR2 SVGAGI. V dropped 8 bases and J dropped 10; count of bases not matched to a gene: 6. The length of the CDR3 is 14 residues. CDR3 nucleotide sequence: TGTGCCAGCGGCCGACTAGCGGGGGGGCTGGAGCTGTTTTTT. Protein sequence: CASGRLAGGLELFF.

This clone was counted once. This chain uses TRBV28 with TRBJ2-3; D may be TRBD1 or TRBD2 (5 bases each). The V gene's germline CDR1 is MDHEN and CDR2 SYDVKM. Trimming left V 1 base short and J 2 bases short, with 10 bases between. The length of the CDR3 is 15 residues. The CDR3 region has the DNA TGTGCCAGCAGTTTATATGGGGGTCCCACAGATACGCAGTATTTT. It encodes CASSLYGGPTDTQYF.

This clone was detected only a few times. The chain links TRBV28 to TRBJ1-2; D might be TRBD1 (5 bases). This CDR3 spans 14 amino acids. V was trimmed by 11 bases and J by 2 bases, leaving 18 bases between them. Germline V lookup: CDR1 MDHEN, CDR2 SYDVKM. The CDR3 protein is CAGNTGPINYGYTF. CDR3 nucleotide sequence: TGTGCCGGTAATACGGGACCGATCAACTATGGCTACACCTTC.

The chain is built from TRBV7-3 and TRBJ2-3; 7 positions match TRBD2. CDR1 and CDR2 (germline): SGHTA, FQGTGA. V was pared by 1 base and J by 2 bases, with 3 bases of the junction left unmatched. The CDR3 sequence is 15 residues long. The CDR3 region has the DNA TGTGCCAGCAGCTTAAGAGGGACTAACACAGATACGCAGTATTTT. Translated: CASSLRGTNTDTQYF.